Many counts were recorded for the clone carrying this T cell receptor (beta chain). Amplification of TCR beta CDR3 regions used RNA as the template. When the TCR CDR3 underwent first-round RT-PCR, the HTBI primer set was used. TCRdb re-derived calls from the multiplex PCR reads in MiXCR, one entry per CDR3 protein. This repertoire shows over 250,000 distinct CDR3 sequences, 20% to 25% found once; its top ten account for about 25%. Germline CDR1 is MNHNS and CDR2 is SASEGT. This CDR3 has 13 amino acids. Trimming removed 1 base from V and 6 bases from J, with 10 bases in between. With a duration under 2 months, the hyperthyroidism was newly diagnosed in patients aged 18 to 65. PBMCs were derived from more than 8 ml fresh peripheral blood. This entry belongs to a study of T cells in Graves' hyperthyroidism and ophthalmopathy.

Material for sequencing was blood. The sequence was obtained from a man aged 35-49 years with Graves' hyperthyroidism that later progressed to Graves' ophthalmopathy. The chain joins TRBV6-1 to TRBJ2-7; D might be TRBD1 (5 bases). CDR3 amino acids: CASSEGRVFEQYF. CDR3 coding DNA: TGTGCCAGCAGTGAAGGCAGGGTCTTCGAGCAGTACTTC.